Listed here are 2 T cell receptor beta chains from one sample, sequenced in a study of cytomegalovirus exposure and HLA in healthy donors. Primers for the PCR totalled 60 Vbeta and 13 Jbeta. Profiled with immunoSEQ multiplex PCR; TCRdb holds only in-frame clones, not every one. The sample has 100,000 to 150,000 clones; 70% to 85% are singletons. The sample consisted of PBMCs. Source of these receptors: a man aged 18 to 30 in good health and CMV-seronegative.

This clone was recorded a few times. The rearrangement links TRBV6-5 to TRBJ1-2; 8 bases align to TRBD1. CDR3 length: 15 amino acids. The J segment lost 5 bases and the V segment lost 2 bases, leaving 7 bases of the junction unmatched. Germline lookup yields CDR1 MNHEY and CDR2 SVGAGI. CDR3 coding DNA: TGTGCCAGCAGTTACAGTGACAGGGGACTTTATGGCTACACCTTC. This sequence encodes CASSYSDRGLYGYTF.

The sample holds a few counts of this clone. The V gene is TRBV9, the J gene TRBJ1-1; no clear D gene. This CDR3 is 13 amino acids long. Germline CDR1 SGDLS, CDR2 YYNGEE. Trimming stripped 5 bases from V and 2 bases from J, with 10 bases between. The CDR3 region has the DNA TGTGCCAGCAGTTCGTCGGTTAACACTGAAGCTTTCTTT. This translates into CASSSSVNTEAFF.